Following are 24 T cell receptor beta chains from one sample sequenced in a study of cytomegalovirus exposure and HLA in healthy donors. The PCR contained 60 Vbeta and 13 Jbeta primers. The repertoire was sequenced with immunoSEQ multiplex PCR; TCRdb's copy has only in-frame clones and lacks some. This sample's clone table lists some 41,000 clones. Sequences were obtained from PBMCs. All receptors come from a man aged 25 to 45 in good health and CMV-seronegative.

V gene TRBV18 combines with J gene TRBJ2-5; TRBD1 might be the D (6 bases). V lost 3 bases and J lost 1, with 12 bases in between. The CDR3 totals 15 residues. CDR1 and CDR2 (germline): KGHSH, LQKENI. The CDR3, as DNA: TGTGCCAGCTCACCTCGGACAGTTCGCCAAGAGACCCAGTACTTC. Its translation: CASSPRTVRQETQYF.

The chain uses TRBV25-1 and TRBJ2-7, with a possible D match to TRBD2 (6 bases). The CDR3 is made up of 11 amino acids. Trimming pared 7 bases from V and 6 bases from J, leaving 10 bases between. Germline assignment: CDR1 MGHDK and CDR2 SYGVNS. CDR3 DNA sequence: TGTGCCAGCACTTGGGGAGGCGAGCAGTACTTC. Translating gives CASTWGGEQYF.

In DNA form, the CDR3 reads TGTGCCAGCAGCGTAGATGGGGCAGAAGCTTTCTTT. It specifies CASSVDGAEAFF. The chain uses TRBV9 and TRBJ1-1; a possible D gene is TRBD1 (5 bases). The CDR3 is 12 residues long. The V end lost 0 bases, the J end lost 8 bases, and 8 bases lay between the germline ends. CDR1 and CDR2 from the germline V gene are SGDLS and YYNGEE.

This chain uses TRBV28 with TRBJ1-1; D is perhaps TRBD1 (5 bases). Germline values: CDR1 MDHEN, CDR2 SYDVKM. The V end was cut by 0 bases, the J end by 3 bases, with 8 bases between. CDR3 length: 14 residues. The CDR3 is CASSLWQGDTEAFF. The CDR3 DNA sequence: TGTGCCAGCAGTTTATGGCAGGGTGACACTGAAGCTTTCTTT.

This sequence joins TRBV6-5 and TRBJ2-7; unclear D gene. Germline CDR1 MNHEY, CDR2 SVGAGI. V lost 5 bases and J 3 bases, leaving 11 bases between the germline ends. This CDR3 is 13 amino acids long. Here the CDR3 reads CASSVSLSYEQYF. CDR3 in DNA: TGTGCCAGCAGTGTCTCACTGAGCTACGAGCAGTACTTC.

This sequence joins TRBV6-1 and TRBJ1-2, with no clear D. Germline V gene lookup returns CDR1 MNHNS and CDR2 SASEGT. Trimming took 8 bases from V and 1 from J, leaving 14 bases between them. This CDR3 is built from 14 residues. The CDR3 region has the DNA TGTGCCAGCTCTCAGATTGTTAATAACTATGGCTACACCTTC. Its translation is CASSQIVNNYGYTF.

This chain joins TRBV7-2 and TRBJ1-1; D might be TRBD1 (6 bases). Germline V gene data show CDR1 as SGHTA and CDR2 as FQGNSA. V lost 7 bases, J lost 5 bases, and 14 bases lay in between. This CDR3 has 13 amino acids. The CDR3 sequence is CASNRGGATEAFF. CDR3 DNA: TGTGCCAGCAACCGGGGGGGGGCAACTGAAGCTTTCTTT.

CDR3 nucleotides: TGTGCCAGCAGGATAGCCCAGGGGGCGTTAAATGAGCAGTTCTTC. Its translation is CASRIAQGALNEQFF. The V call is TRBV7-9, the J call TRBJ2-1; 8 bases are a match to TRBD1. Germline CDR1 and CDR2: SEHNR and FQNEAQ (reference sequence). The J segment lost 7 bases and the V segment lost 6 bases, leaving 11 bases of the junction unmatched. The CDR3 is 15 amino acids.

The chain joins TRBV9 to TRBJ2-7, with D perhaps matching TRBD2 (6 bases). Germline V gene sequence: CDR1 SGDLS, CDR2 YYNGEE. Trimming removed 0 bases from V and 6 bases from J, with 16 bases in between. The CDR3 has 15 residues. The DNA of the CDR3 is TGTGCCAGCAGCGTAGAGGCGGGGAGTCTTTTCGAGCAGTACTTC. Protein: CASSVEAGSLFEQYF.

The chain links TRBV7-2 to TRBJ2-1, with D maybe TRBD1 (6 bases). Between the trimmed V and J ends, which lost 6 bases and 3 bases, there was a span of 15 bases. The length of the CDR3 is 15 residues. The germline CDR1 and CDR2 sequences are SGHTA and FQGNSA. This CDR3 reads CASSLAQGFYNEQFF. In nucleotides, the CDR3 is TGTGCCAGCAGTTTGGCACAGGGATTCTACAATGAGCAGTTCTTC.

This chain links TRBV7-2 with TRBJ2-1, with 7 bases fitting TRBD2. Looked up from germline, CDR1 is SGHTA and CDR2 is FQGNSA. V lost 5 bases, J lost 2 bases, and 15 bases stayed unmatched. The length of the CDR3 is 18 residues. The CDR3 region has the DNA TGTGCCAGCAGCCCATCGGGTCGGGAGGTCGTCGCCTACAATGAGCAGTTCTTC. Amino acid sequence: CASSPSGREVVAYNEQFF.

The chain links TRBV4-1 to TRBJ2-7, with D possibly TRBD1 on 5 matching bases. CDR3 length: 16 residues. CDR1 MGHRA and CDR2 YSYEKL come from the germline V gene. The V end was cut by 0 bases, the J end by 1 base, with 13 bases between. CDR3 DNA: TGCGCCAGCAGCCAAGACGCCGGACATCTATCCTACGAGCAGTACTTC. Its protein is CASSQDAGHLSYEQYF.

The genes are TRBV7-6 and TRBJ2-1, with unresolved D. CDR3 length: 15 amino acids. V lost 4 bases to trimming and J lost 6 bases, with 16 bases between them. Germline V gene lookup returns CDR1 SGHVS and CDR2 FNYEAQ. For the CDR3, the DNA is TGTGCCAGCAGCTCCGCTTCGCAGGCTCGCAATGAGCAGTTCTTC. Encoded protein: CASSSASQARNEQFF.

The rearrangement joins TRBV7-9 to TRBJ1-5; the match to TRBD1 covers 7 bases. Germline CDR1 reads SEHNR; CDR2 reads FQNEAQ (reference sequence). The V segment lost 4 bases and the J segment 6 bases; nucleotides outside the gene matches: 6. The CDR3 extends over 14 amino acids. CDR3 nucleotide sequence: TGTGCCAGCAGCTCTCGACAGGGTGGTCAGCCCCAGCATTTT. Amino acids: CASSSRQGGQPQHF.

The chain employs TRBV5-4 and TRBJ1-1; no firm D call. This CDR3 contains 15 residues. With 0 bases removed from V and 1 base from J, the gap between germline ends came to 10 bases. Germline-derived CDR1 and CDR2 are SGHNT and YYREEE (reference sequence). DNA for the CDR3: TGTGCCAGCAGCTTGGGGGGAGGGCCGAACACTGAAGCTTTCTTT. This gives the protein CASSLGGGPNTEAFF.

The rearrangement uses TRBV7-8 and TRBJ2-3; D unresolved. This CDR3 region has 16 residues. V shed 0 bases and J shed 2 bases, with 12 bases lying between them. CDR1 and CDR2 from the germline V gene are SGHVS and FQNEAQ. The CDR3: CASSLAAQAYTDTQYF. As DNA, the CDR3 is TGTGCCAGCAGCTTAGCAGCGCAAGCTTACACAGATACGCAGTATTTT.

This chain's CDR3 is CATSPEPLDTEAFF. As DNA, the CDR3 is TGTGCCACCAGCCCGGAGCCTCTGGACACTGAAGCTTTCTTT. The V gene is TRBV15, the J gene TRBJ1-1; no clear D. Germline CDR1 is LNHNV and CDR2 is YYDKDF (reference sequence). Trimming took 5 bases from V and 3 from J, leaving 13 bases between them. This CDR3 is built from 14 residues.

The V and J genes are TRBV11-3 and TRBJ1-5; D is uncertain. CDR3 length: 14 residues. Trimming stripped 0 bases from V and 2 bases from J, with 5 bases between. Germline-derived CDR1 and CDR2 are SGHNT and YENEEA. The CDR3 region has the DNA TGTGCCAGCAGCTTAGACCAGGGCAATCAGCCCCAGCATTTT. It codes for CASSLDQGNQPQHF.

This chain uses TRBV25-1 with TRBJ2-4; D gene ambiguous. Trimming pared 5 bases from V and 1 base from J, leaving 9 bases between. The CDR3 covers 14 residues. CDR1 and CDR2 from the germline V gene are MGHDK and SYGVNS. CDR3 in amino acids: CASSKTGAKNIQYF. CDR3 bases: TGTGCCAGCAGTAAGACTGGGGCCAAAAACATTCAGTACTTC.

The chain is built from TRBV7-9 and TRBJ1-1; TRBD1 is a possible D gene (6 bases). The CDR3 consists of 11 residues. Germline assignment: CDR1 SEHNR and CDR2 FQNEAQ (reference sequence). The V gene lost 6 bases and the J gene lost 8 bases, with 10 bases spanning the gap. CDR3 sequence: CASRVTGEAFF. In nucleotides, the CDR3 is TGTGCCAGCAGAGTGACAGGAGAAGCTTTCTTT.

The chain uses TRBV12-5 and TRBJ1-5; D unresolved. This CDR3 region has 12 residues. V was cut by 3 bases and J by 7 bases, with 7 bases left in between. CDR1 and CDR2 from the germline V gene are LGHNT and FRNRAP. As DNA, the CDR3 is TGTGCTAGTGGTTTTTTGAGGCAGCCCCAGCATTTT. This sequence encodes CASGFLRQPQHF.

J is TRBJ1-5 and V is TRBV7-9, with 10 bases identical to TRBD1. The CDR3 consists of 19 residues. The ends lost 4 bases at V and 2 bases at J; junction bases unmatched: 14. Germline V lookup: CDR1 SEHNR, CDR2 FQNEAQ (reference sequence). The CDR3 nucleotides read TGTGCCAGCAGCTGGGACCGGGACAGGGGATCCCTTGGCAATCAGCCCCAGCATTTT. Amino acids: CASSWDRDRGSLGNQPQHF.

The chain is built from TRBV19 and TRBJ2-1, with 8 bases matching TRBD2. The CDR3 has 15 amino acids. The V segment lost 4 bases and the J segment 2 bases; nucleotides outside the gene matches: 4. Germline V lookup: CDR1 LNHDA, CDR2 SQIVND (reference sequence). For the CDR3, the DNA is TGTGCCAGTAGTAGACGGGAGGGCACCTACAATGAGCAGTTCTTC. Translated, it gives CASSRREGTYNEQFF.

The chain joins TRBV7-7 to TRBJ2-2; TRBD2 agrees at 12 bases. V was pared by 5 bases and J by 7 bases, with 5 bases of the junction left unmatched. This CDR3 is built from 15 residues. CDR1 is SSHAT and CDR2 is FNYEAQ in the germline V gene (reference sequence). CDR3 in DNA: TGTGCCAGCAGCCTGGCTAGCGGGAGGGACGGGGAGCTGTTTTTT. Its translation: CASSLASGRDGELFF.